A selection of T cell receptor beta chains follows, all from one sample in a study of T cell changes during pregnancy in multiple sclerosis. Method: immunoSEQ multiplex PCR; TCRdb's copy keeps in-frame clones and lacks some. The sample shows tens of thousands of clones, around nine tenths of them seen only once. The specimen comprised peripheral blood, sampled in the third trimester of pregnancy. The receptors shown here come from a female donor in good health, enrolled as a control in a pregnancy study. CDR3s include the opening cysteine and the closing phenylalanine or tryptophan. Clone size appears in some rows only: once, few, many, or a class for an expanded clone.

clone_size,j_call,v_call,cdr3_aa
.,TRBJ1-3,TRBV5-5,CASSPQGAGRNTIYF
.,TRBJ2-7,TRBV10-1,CASARNYEQYF
.,TRBJ2-1,TRBV6-6,CASGARGEQFF
.,TRBJ2-7,TRBV7-9,CASSLYAGVSDEQYF
few,TRBJ2-2,TRBV6-4,CASSAGNTGELFF
.,TRBJ2-1,TRBV13,CASSFTGQDQDNEQFF
.,TRBJ1-1,TRBV6-1,CASSEGWAGQGAFF
.,TRBJ2-5,TRBV6-1,CASRVVSVGETQYF
.,TRBJ2-5,TRBV7-2,CASSFGQGAFETQYF
.,TRBJ2-6,TRBV7-2,CASSLAGGIGNVLTF
few,TRBJ2-3,TRBV6-1,CASTQLAGTDTQYF
.,TRBJ2-7,TRBV5-1,CASSLAQRTGGFDEQYF
.,TRBJ2-3,TRBV4-1,CASSPREPTDTQYF
.,TRBJ2-1,TRBV5-4,CASSSRTSGYNEQFF
.,TRBJ1-4,TRBV7-9,CASSLNPGGANEKLFF
few,TRBJ2-7,TRBV25-1,CASSEQGSEQYF
once,TRBJ1-4,TRBV5-4,CASSSAGQGDEKLFF
.,TRBJ2-7,TRBV7-6,CASSRGGYDEQYF
.,TRBJ1-5,TRBV2,CASSGDTGTGDQPQHF
.,TRBJ1-1,TRBV15,CATSRDKGASNTEAFF
.,TRBJ2-7,TRBV6-5,CASSPGGGLAYEQYF
.,TRBJ1-2,TRBV27,CASSPGQGRGYTF
.,TRBJ2-7,TRBV11-2,CASSLYRGSSYEQYF
.,TRBJ1-3,TRBV15,CAIGVGNTIYF
few,TRBJ1-5,TRBV19,CASSPGQKNQPQHF
.,TRBJ1-4,TRBV13,CASSLTGNEKLFF
once,TRBJ1-3,TRBV30,CAWSVGQGSIYF
.,TRBJ2-1,TRBV2,CASSDSGGRGHEQFF
once,TRBJ2-5,TRBV7-6,CASSLLGGQETQYF
.,TRBJ2-7,TRBV10-2,CASGPGQGYEQYF
.,TRBJ1-5,TRBV2,CASSLKGGGSNQPQHF
once,TRBJ2-5,TRBV7-7,CASSLQGTGEGETQYF
.,TRBJ1-6,TRBV9,CASSPHGHLYNSPLHF
.,TRBJ1-1,TRBV21-1,CASSKRQTNTEAFF
.,TRBJ2-2,TRBV27,CASSLQGANTGELFF
.,TRBJ2-2,TRBV4-3,CASSFRPVRGGELFF
.,TRBJ2-7,TRBV28,CASSGLGDRASEQYF